This entry lists 21 T cell receptor beta chains sequenced from one sample in a study of cytomegalovirus exposure and HLA in healthy donors (dated by TCRdb to about 2017). The library was produced with the immunoSEQ multiplex PCR assay. For the multiplex PCR, a mixture combining 60 forward primers for TCR Vbeta segments and 13 reverse primers for TCR Jbeta segments was used. What TCRdb holds here is the immuneACCESS table cut down to in-frame rearrangements. Part of the clones is not present; checked against another copy, under half of the missing clones reflect an unresolved V gene, and the others are unexplained. The sample records 150,000 to 200,000 clones, roughly 80% of which are singletons. The ten largest clones represent over 2.5% of the sample. Source material: PBMCs. All receptors derive from a female donor in good health and CMV-seronegative.

CDR3 in DNA: TGTGCCAGCAGTTGGAGTGGGACAGAAGCTTTCTTT. Residues: CASSWSGTEAFF. V gene TRBV28 combines with J gene TRBJ1-1; D might be TRBD1 (6 bases). Germline V gives CDR1 MDHEN, CDR2 SYDVKM. V gave up 4 bases and J gave up 8 bases, with 11 bases separating them. The CDR3 covers 12 residues.

The chain carries TRBV19 and TRBJ2-2; the D is unclear. The CDR3 length is 15 residues. Germline assignment: CDR1 LNHDA and CDR2 SQIVND (reference sequence). V lost 4 bases, J lost 0 bases, and 9 bases lay in between. CDR3 in amino acids: CASSSGFSNTGELFF. CDR3 sequence (DNA): TGTGCCAGTAGTAGTGGCTTTTCGAACACCGGGGAGCTGTTTTTT.

This chain uses TRBV6-5 with TRBJ1-5; D remains unclear. CDR3 length: 15 amino acids. Trimming removed 0 bases from V and 4 bases from J, with 10 bases in between. Germline-derived CDR1 and CDR2 are MNHEY and SVGAGI. The CDR3 DNA follows: TGTGCCAGCAGTTACTCGATCGGTCTAAATCAGCCCCAGCATTTT. This sequence encodes CASSYSIGLNQPQHF.

The chain has TRBV7-9 and TRBJ2-7, with D perhaps TRBD1 (6 bases). The CDR3 runs 15 residues. Germline CDR1 and CDR2: SEHNR and FQNEAQ (reference sequence). Trimming stripped 4 bases from V and 1 base from J, with 14 bases between. The CDR3 coding sequence is TGTGCCAGCAGCTCTATCGAACAGGGTTCCTACGAGCAGTACTTC. It specifies CASSSIEQGSYEQYF.

CDR3 protein: CASSLSEGYEQYF. The DNA of the CDR3 is TGTGCCAGCAGTTTATCCGAGGGTTACGAGCAGTACTTC. The chain uses TRBV27 and TRBJ2-7, with TRBD2 as a possible D gene (5 bases). Trimming removed 0 bases at V and 4 bases at J, with 7 bases between. The germline V gene has CDR1 MNHEY and CDR2 SMNVEV (reference sequence). The CDR3 has 13 amino acids.

J is TRBJ1-2 and V is TRBV20-1; D is uncertain. Germline assignment: CDR1 DFQATT and CDR2 SNEGSKA (reference sequence). The CDR3 is 11 residues long. V was trimmed by 3 bases and J by 7 bases, leaving 9 bases between them. Written as DNA, the CDR3 is TGCAGTGCTAGGTTTCAGGTTGGCTACACCTTC. Translated, it gives CSARFQVGYTF.

This clone was counted a single time. CDR3 in DNA: TGTGCCAGCAGTTTTTCCTCCTCGACAGATACGCAGTATTTT. This translates into CASSFSSSTDTQYF. The chain couples TRBV28 to TRBJ2-3; D uncertain. Per the germline V gene, CDR1 is MDHEN and CDR2 is SYDVKM. Deletions cut 3 bases from V and 3 bases from J, with 10 bases between. The length of the CDR3 is 14 residues. Complete variable domain (other parts from reference TRBV28 and TRBJ2-3): DVKVTQSSRYLVKRTGEKVFLECVQDMDHENMFWYRQDPGLGLRLIYFSYDVKMKEKGDIPEGYSVSREKKERFSLILESASTNQTSMYLCASSFSSSTDTQYFGPGTRLTVL.

The V and J genes are TRBV6-5 and TRBJ2-7; TRBD1 matches at 7 bases. Germline CDR1 and CDR2: MNHEY and SVGAGI. V gave up 6 bases and J gave up 2 bases; unmatched junction bases: 10. CDR3 length: 15 amino acids. CDR3 protein: CASSRTGTATYEQYF. The CDR3 DNA reads as TGTGCCAGCAGCCGTACCGGGACAGCAACCTACGAGCAGTACTTC.

J is TRBJ1-1 and V is TRBV6-5; perhaps TRBD1 as D (5 bases). The CDR3 loop spans 13 amino acids. V lost 3 bases and J lost 6, with 11 bases in between. CDR1 is MNHEY and CDR2 is SVGAGI in the germline V gene. The CDR3: CASSYLDISEAFF. The CDR3 DNA reads as TGTGCCAGCAGTTATCTGGACATCTCTGAAGCTTTCTTT.

In DNA form, the CDR3 reads TGTGCCAGCCGATACCGGGACAGGGTCAACACCGGGGAGCTGTTTTTT. It encodes CASRYRDRVNTGELFF. This chain joins TRBV27 and TRBJ2-2, with 9 bases aligning to TRBD1. The ends lost 8 bases at V and 2 bases at J; junction bases unmatched: 9. The CDR3 is made up of 16 amino acids. CDR1 and CDR2 from the germline V gene are MNHEY and SMNVEV (reference sequence).

This chain connects TRBV5-1 to TRBJ1-2; D is unclear. Per germline, CDR1 SGHRS and CDR2 YFSETQ. The CDR3 runs to 14 residues. V lost 1 base and J 0 bases, leaving 7 bases between the germline ends. The DNA for the CDR3 is TGCGCCAGCAGCTTGCAGGAAACTAACTATGGCTACACCTTC. Encoded protein: CASSLQETNYGYTF.

In regard to this clone: A read error may account for a junction end that differs from germline. The V call is TRBV4-1, the J call TRBJ2-2; D may be TRBD1 (6 bases). The CDR3 length is 18 residues. Germline CDR1 MGHRA, CDR2 YSYEKL. The CDR3 nucleotides read TGCGCCAGCAGCCAATCGTTGGCCCATAGAAGGGACACCGAGGAGCTGTTTTTT. Residues: CASSQSLAHRRDTEELFF.

This rearrangement joins TRBV18 to TRBJ1-6; TRBD1 matches 9 bases. Germline V gene data show CDR1 as KGHSH and CDR2 as LQKENI. Losses at the gene ends were 3 bases for V and 6 bases for J; bases not matched to a gene: 12. The CDR3 is 18 amino acids. The CDR3 sequence: CASSPTTGGSGGNSPLHF. CDR3 DNA sequence: TGTGCCAGCTCACCGACTACAGGGGGCTCGGGTGGTAATTCACCCCTCCACTTT.

This clone was seen more than once but under ten times. The gene calls are TRBV4-1 and TRBJ2-7; tentative D call: TRBD1 (7 bases). Germline-derived CDR1 and CDR2 are MGHRA and YSYEKL. The V and J ends lost 4 bases and 3 bases respectively, with 13 bases between them. CDR3 length equals 14 residues. CDR3 loop: CASSLGGGYYEQYF. CDR3 bases: TGCGCCAGCAGCCTAGGAGGGGGCTACTACGAGCAGTACTTC.

The genes are TRBV28 and TRBJ2-4; D is perhaps TRBD1 (5 bases). This CDR3 comprises 15 residues. The germline CDR1 and CDR2 sequences are MDHEN and SYDVKM. Trimming pared 8 bases from V and 1 base from J, leaving 15 bases between. CDR3 nucleotide sequence: TGTGCCAGCTCCTTTCCAGGGCTGGCCAAAAACATTCAGTACTTC. It yields the protein CASSFPGLAKNIQYF.

The chain recombines TRBV5-1 with TRBJ2-3; TRBD2 matches at 9 bases. Per the germline V gene, CDR1 is SGHRS and CDR2 is YFSETQ. The CDR3 is 16 amino acids. After removal of 0 bases from V and 1 base from J, the junction contained 3 bases not matched to a gene. As DNA, the CDR3 is TGCGCCAGCAGCTTGGAAGGCGGGGGGGGCACAGATACGCAGTATTTT. Protein product: CASSLEGGGGTDTQYF.

This rearrangement joins TRBV5-6 to TRBJ2-1; perhaps TRBD2 as D (7 bases). Germline V gives CDR1 SGHDT, CDR2 YYEEEE. The CDR3 is made up of 14 amino acids. V was shortened by 7 bases and J by 4 bases, with 15 bases between the two germline ends. CDR3 protein: CASGWRGGYNEQFF. CDR3 bases: TGTGCCAGCGGGTGGAGGGGGGGTTACAATGAGCAGTTCTTC.

This sequence joins TRBV11-2 and TRBJ1-4, with D maybe TRBD1 (5 bases). The V gene's germline CDR1 is SGHAT and CDR2 FQNNGV. The CDR3 sequence is 14 residues long. Between the trimmed V and J ends, which lost 5 bases and 7 bases, there was a span of 14 bases. The CDR3 loop reads CASSLAGDAEKLFF. For the CDR3, the DNA is TGTGCCAGCAGCCTGGCGGGGGACGCTGAAAAACTGTTTTTT. Looking up the rest from reference TRBV11-2 and TRBJ1-4 gives the full variable domain: EAGVAQSPRYKIIEKRQSVAFWCNPISGHATLYWYQQILGQGPKLLIQFQNNGVVDDSQLPKDRFSAERLKGVDSTLKIQPAKLEDSAVYLCASSLAGDAEKLFFGSGTQLSVL.

V usage is TRBV5-1 and J usage is TRBJ2-1; 12 bases map to TRBD1. V trimming: 3 bases; J trimming: 8 bases; junction bases outside the gene matches: 3. Per the germline V gene, CDR1 is SGHRS and CDR2 is YFSETQ. The CDR3 has 14 residues. In nucleotides, the CDR3 is TGCGCCAGCAGCTCCGGGACAGGGGGCGATGAGCAGTTCTTC. Translating it yields CASSSGTGGDEQFF.

This clone has only one observation. The J gene is TRBJ1-1, the V gene TRBV15, with D unresolved. V was clipped by 0 bases and J by 1 base, with 9 bases between them. CDR1 is LNHNV and CDR2 is YYDKDF in the germline V gene (reference sequence). The CDR3 is made up of 15 amino acids. The CDR3 nucleotides are TGTGCCACCAGCAGAGAAGCGGGAGCGAACACTGAAGCTTTCTTT. Its protein is CATSREAGANTEAFF. Using reference TRBV15 and TRBJ1-1 for the parts outside the CDR3, the full variable domain is DAMVIQNPRYQVTQFGKPVTLSCSQTLNHNVMYWYQQKSSQAPKLLFHYYDKDFNNEADTPDNFQSRRPNTSFCFLDIRSPGLGDTAMYLCATSREAGANTEAFFGQGTRLTVV.

The V gene is TRBV7-2, the J gene TRBJ1-6; D unresolved. Per germline, CDR1 SGHTA and CDR2 FQGNSA. The CDR3 loop spans 15 amino acids. Trimming stripped 3 bases from V and 7 bases from J, with 13 bases between. The CDR3 nucleotides read TGTGCCAGCAGCTTTAAAAACAGCCCGAATTCACCCCTCCACTTT. This encodes CASSFKNSPNSPLHF.